Following are 14 T cell receptor beta chains from one sample sequenced in a study of T-cell memory formation after mild COVID-19. TCRdb independently ran MiXCR on the 5' RACE reads; one entry per CDR3 protein. This table holds 45,000 to 55,000 distinct CDR3 sequences, around 7.2% found once. The sample was PBMCs or a T cell subset sorted from them (not recorded which). Source of these receptors: a young man who had mild COVID-19 (a few samples of this study predate the infection). Cell type and time point are not known.

The chain carries TRBV28 and TRBJ2-5; no firm D call. This CDR3 region has 10 residues. Trimming took off 6 bases at V and 1 base at J, with 0 bases between the two ends. Germline V gene data show CDR1 as MDHEN and CDR2 as SYDVKM. The CDR3 is CASSQETQYF. The CDR3 DNA reads as TGTGCCAGCAGCCAAGAGACCCAGTACTTC.

This clonotype appeared a few times. The chain joins TRBV4-2 to TRBJ2-2; TRBD1 might be the D (5 bases). CDR1 LGHNA and CDR2 YNFKEQ come from the germline V gene. The germline V and J ends were trimmed by 1 base and 7 bases, with 13 bases remaining between them. This CDR3 region has 15 residues. This chain's CDR3 is CASSQGQGADGELFF. The DNA of the CDR3 is TGTGCCAGCAGCCAAGGACAAGGGGCGGACGGGGAGCTGTTTTTT.

This clonotype was seen many times. CDR3 protein: CASSLPSGPQETQYF. The CDR3 DNA sequence: TGTGCCAGCAGTCTTCCTAGCGGGCCACAAGAGACCCAGTACTTC. The J gene is TRBJ2-5, the V gene TRBV11-2; 8 bases are a match to TRBD2. Germline assignment: CDR1 SGHAT and CDR2 FQNNGV. The V gene end was trimmed by 6 bases and the J gene end by 2 bases; junction bases not matched to a gene: 8. The CDR3 is made up of 15 amino acids. The whole variable domain, remainder taken from reference TRBV11-2 and TRBJ2-5, is EAGVAQSPRYKIIEKRQSVAFWCNPISGHATLYWYQQILGQGPKLLIQFQNNGVVDDSQLPKDRFSAERLKGVDSTLKIQPAKLEDSAVYLCASSLPSGPQETQYFGPGTRLLVL.

The chain employs TRBV12-3 or TRBV12-4 and TRBJ2-1, with 10 bases identical to TRBD2. With 6 bases clipped from V and 7 bases from J, the junction kept 9 bases outside the gene matches. The CDR3 runs 15 residues. The CDR3 DNA sequence: TGTGCCAGCAGCCCCGGGCTAGCGGGGGTTAATGAGCAGTTCTTC. It specifies CASSPGLAGVNEQFF.

At least ten counts were recorded for this clonotype. The V call is TRBV18, the J call TRBJ2-7, with a possible D match to TRBD2 (5 bases). The CDR3 extends over 14 amino acids. Trimming pared 4 bases from V and 3 bases from J, leaving 13 bases between. Per germline, CDR1 KGHSH and CDR2 LQKENI. CDR3 DNA sequence: TGTGCCAGCTCACTGACGGACCGGGACTACGAGCAGTACTTC. As protein: CASSLTDRDYEQYF.

This clonotype was picked up a small number of times. The V gene is TRBV4-3, the J gene TRBJ2-5; 7 bases match TRBD1. CDR1 LGHNA and CDR2 YSLEER come from the germline V gene. V dropped 4 bases and J dropped 5; count of bases not matched to a gene: 13. CDR3 length: 16 amino acids. The CDR3 nucleotides are TGCGCCAGCAGCCGAGCAGGGGGTCGACAAGGGGAGACCCAGTACTTC. Its translation: CASSRAGGRQGETQYF.

In its sample, this clonotype is medium-sized. V gene TRBV4-2 combines with J gene TRBJ2-1; TRBD2 might be the D (6 bases). The germline V and J ends were trimmed by 2 bases and 4 bases, with 15 bases remaining between them. Germline V lookup: CDR1 LGHNA, CDR2 YNFKEQ. The CDR3 loop spans 16 amino acids. CDR3 nucleotides: TGTGCCAGCAGCCAAAGGCGGGGCCGTAATTACAATGAGCAGTTCTTC. Translated: CASSQRRGRNYNEQFF.

This chain uses TRBV7-2 with TRBJ1-2; 7 nucleotides align to TRBD1. The CDR3 covers 16 residues. After removal of 1 base from V and 4 bases from J, the junction contained 9 bases not matched to a gene. Germline CDR1 and CDR2: SGHTA and FQGNSA. In DNA, the CDR3 is TGTGCCAGCAGCTTAGGGACTACAGGGGCCCCCTATGGCTACACCTTC. Its protein product is CASSLGTTGAPYGYTF.

This clonotype is termed medium-sized. The genes are TRBV11-2 and TRBJ1-5; D gene uncertain. Trimming took 0 bases from V and 4 from J, leaving 7 bases between them. The CDR3 extends over 14 amino acids. Germline CDR1 is SGHAT and CDR2 is FQNNGV. The CDR3 loop is CASSLDGGNQPQHF. The CDR3 DNA reads TGTGCCAGCAGCTTAGATGGCGGGAATCAGCCCCAGCATTTT.

The chain couples TRBV4-1 to TRBJ1-5; 10 bases fit TRBD1. This CDR3 spans 16 amino acids. CDR1 and CDR2 from the germline V gene are MGHRA and YSYEKL. V gave up 2 bases and J gave up 7 bases; unmatched junction bases: 8. The CDR3 reads CASSQPTGGGAQPQHF. The CDR3 DNA is TGCGCCAGCAGCCAACCGACAGGGGGCGGTGCACAGCCCCAGCATTTT.

This chain links TRBV12-3 or TRBV12-4 with TRBJ1-1, with 8 bases identical to TRBD1. The length of the CDR3 is 14 residues. Unmatched junction bases numbered 5, after V lost 4 bases and J lost 4 bases. CDR3 sequence reads: CASSSGQGITEAFF. CDR3 sequence (DNA): TGTGCCAGCAGTTCCGGACAGGGTATCACTGAAGCTTTCTTT.

This sequence joins TRBV2 and TRBJ1-5; D might be TRBD1 (6 bases). The germline V and J ends were trimmed by 11 bases and 4 bases, with 15 bases remaining between them. CDR3 size: 13 residues. Germline assignment: CDR1 SNHLY and CDR2 FYNNEI. CDR3 in amino acids: CAGGPGDNQPQHF. The CDR3 DNA follows: TGTGCCGGGGGACCAGGGGATAATCAGCCCCAGCATTTT.

This clonotype has a handful of counts. The chain is built from TRBV20-1 and TRBJ2-6, with D perhaps TRBD1 or TRBD2 (5 bases each). CDR1 DFQATT and CDR2 SNEGSKA come from the germline V gene (reference sequence). The CDR3 is 14 residues long. Trimming removed 6 bases at V and 4 bases at J, with 13 bases between. The CDR3 sequence: CSAIRESGANVLTF. The CDR3 DNA reads TGCAGTGCCATCAGGGAGTCCGGGGCCAACGTCCTGACTTTC.

J is TRBJ2-3 and V is TRBV7-6, with D perhaps matching TRBD1 (6 bases). The CDR3 totals 16 residues. Germline CDR1 is SGHVS and CDR2 is FNYEAQ. Trimming pared 1 base from V and 2 bases from J, leaving 13 bases between. The CDR3 protein is CASSLVQGLLTDTQYF. The DNA for the CDR3 is TGTGCCAGCAGCTTAGTACAGGGCCTCCTCACAGATACGCAGTATTTT.